The present TCR beta chain was sequenced within a study of lymphopenia after photon versus proton radiotherapy. Produced via immunoSEQ multiplex PCR; TCRdb's table is partial and in-frame only. The table lists 30,000 to 40,000 clones, over 75% of them singletons. The V and J ends lost 5 bases and 1 base respectively, with 3 bases between them. This CDR3 contains 11 residues. CDR1 is SGHTA, CDR2 FQGNSA, per germline. Points on this clone: Its antigen is unknown.

Regarding the study as a whole: Under photons, naive T cells and diversity fell while effector/memory populations rose. After the lymphocyte nadir, photon-treated repertoires showed oligoclonal expansion, especially of CD8+ Temra cells.

The chain joins TRBV7-2 to TRBJ2-7, with D unclear. This sequence was found in a woman aged 70-85 years with pancreatic cancer. The sample here was peripheral blood, taken from a patient treated with proton-based radiotherapy. This CDR3 reads CASSRSYEQYF. CDR3 nucleotides: TGTGCCAGCAGCCGTTCCTACGAGCAGTACTTC.